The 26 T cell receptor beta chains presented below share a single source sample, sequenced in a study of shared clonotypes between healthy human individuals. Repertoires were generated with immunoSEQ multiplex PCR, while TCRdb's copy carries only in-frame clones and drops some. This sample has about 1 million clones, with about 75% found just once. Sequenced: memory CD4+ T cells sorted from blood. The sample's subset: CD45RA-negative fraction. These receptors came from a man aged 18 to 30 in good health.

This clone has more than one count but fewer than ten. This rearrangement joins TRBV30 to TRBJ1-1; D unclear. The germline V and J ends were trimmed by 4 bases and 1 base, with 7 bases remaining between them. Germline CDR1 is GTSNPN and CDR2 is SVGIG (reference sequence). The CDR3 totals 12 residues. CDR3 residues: CAWKMGNTEAFF. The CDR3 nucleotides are TGTGCCTGGAAGATGGGGAACACTGAAGCTTTCTTT.

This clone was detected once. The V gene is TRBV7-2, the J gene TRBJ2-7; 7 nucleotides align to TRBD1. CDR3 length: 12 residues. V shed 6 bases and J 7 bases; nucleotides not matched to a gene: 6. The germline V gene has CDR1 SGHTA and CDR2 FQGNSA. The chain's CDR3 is CASSHPRGEQYF. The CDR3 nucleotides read TGTGCCAGCAGTCATCCCAGGGGGGAGCAGTACTTC.

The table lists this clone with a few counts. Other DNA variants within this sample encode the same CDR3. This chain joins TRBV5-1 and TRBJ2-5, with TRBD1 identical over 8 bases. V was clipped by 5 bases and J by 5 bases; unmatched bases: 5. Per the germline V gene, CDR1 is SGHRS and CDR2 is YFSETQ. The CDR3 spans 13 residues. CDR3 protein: CASRGQGRETQYF. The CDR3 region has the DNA TGCGCCAGCAGAGGACAGGGAAGGGAGACCCAGTACTTC. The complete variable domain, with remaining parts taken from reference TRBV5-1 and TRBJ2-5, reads KAGVTQTPRYLIKTRGQQVTLSCSPISGHRSVSWYQQTPGQGLQFLFEYFSETQRNKGNFPGRFSGRQFSNSRSEMNVSTLELGDSALYLCASRGQGRETQYFGPGTRLLVL.

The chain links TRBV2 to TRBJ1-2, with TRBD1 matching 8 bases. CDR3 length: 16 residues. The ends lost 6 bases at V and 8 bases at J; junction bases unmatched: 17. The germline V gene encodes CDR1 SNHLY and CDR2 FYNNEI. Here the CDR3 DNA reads TGTGCCAGCAGCGACCAGGGGGCGCCCCCGATGGGCGGCTACACCTTC. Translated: CASSDQGAPPMGGYTF.

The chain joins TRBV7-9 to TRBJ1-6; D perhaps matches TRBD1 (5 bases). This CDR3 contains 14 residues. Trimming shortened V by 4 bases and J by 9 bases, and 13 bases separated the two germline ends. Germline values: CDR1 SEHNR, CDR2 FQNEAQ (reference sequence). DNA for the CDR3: TGTGCCAGCAGCTCAGCGGCGGGGGTTTCACCCCTCCACTTT. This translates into CASSSAAGVSPLHF. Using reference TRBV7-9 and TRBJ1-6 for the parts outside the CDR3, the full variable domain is DTGVSQNPRHKITKRGQNVTFRCDPISEHNRLYWYRQTLGQGPEFLTYFQNEAQLEKSRLLSDRFSAERPKGSFSTLEIQRTEQGDSAMYLCASSSAAGVSPLHFGNGTRLTVT.

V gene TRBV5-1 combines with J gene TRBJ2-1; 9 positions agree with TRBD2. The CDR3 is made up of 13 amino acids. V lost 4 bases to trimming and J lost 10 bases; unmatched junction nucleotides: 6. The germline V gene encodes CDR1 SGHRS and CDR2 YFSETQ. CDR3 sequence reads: CASSRSSGDEQFF. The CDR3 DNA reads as TGCGCCAGCAGCCGATCTAGCGGGGACGAGCAGTTCTTC.

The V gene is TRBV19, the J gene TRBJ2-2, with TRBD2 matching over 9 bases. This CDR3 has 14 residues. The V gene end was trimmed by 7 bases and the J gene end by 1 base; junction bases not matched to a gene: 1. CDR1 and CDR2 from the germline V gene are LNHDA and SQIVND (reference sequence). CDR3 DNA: TGTGCCAGTAAGACTAGCGGGAACACCGGGGAGCTGTTTTTT. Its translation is CASKTSGNTGELFF.

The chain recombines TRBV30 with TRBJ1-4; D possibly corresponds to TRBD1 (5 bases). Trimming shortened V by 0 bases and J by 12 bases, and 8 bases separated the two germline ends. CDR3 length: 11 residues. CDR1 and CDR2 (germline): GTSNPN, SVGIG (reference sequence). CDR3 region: CAWSVGGQLFF. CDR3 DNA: TGTGCCTGGAGTGTGGGGGGACAACTGTTTTTT.

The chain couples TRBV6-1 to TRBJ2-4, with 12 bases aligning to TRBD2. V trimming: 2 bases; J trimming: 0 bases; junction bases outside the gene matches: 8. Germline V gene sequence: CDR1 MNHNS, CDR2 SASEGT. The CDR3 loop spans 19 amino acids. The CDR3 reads CASSEITSGGKLAKNIQYF. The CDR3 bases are TGTGCCAGCAGTGAAATCACTAGCGGGGGGAAACTAGCCAAAAACATTCAGTACTTC.

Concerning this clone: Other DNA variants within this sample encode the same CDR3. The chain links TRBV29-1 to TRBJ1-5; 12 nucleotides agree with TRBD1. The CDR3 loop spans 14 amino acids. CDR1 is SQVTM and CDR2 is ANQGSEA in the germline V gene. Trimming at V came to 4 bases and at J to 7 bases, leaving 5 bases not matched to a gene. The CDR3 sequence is CSVGGGTGGQPQHF. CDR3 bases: TGCAGCGTTGGAGGTGGGACAGGGGGCCAGCCCCAGCATTTT.

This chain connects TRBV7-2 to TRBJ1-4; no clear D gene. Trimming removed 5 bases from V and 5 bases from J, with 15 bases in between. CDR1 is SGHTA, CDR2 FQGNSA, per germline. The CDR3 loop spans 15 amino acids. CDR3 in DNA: TGTGCCAGCAGCCCCCGCGGGGTTAAAAATGAAAAACTGTTTTTT. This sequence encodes CASSPRGVKNEKLFF.

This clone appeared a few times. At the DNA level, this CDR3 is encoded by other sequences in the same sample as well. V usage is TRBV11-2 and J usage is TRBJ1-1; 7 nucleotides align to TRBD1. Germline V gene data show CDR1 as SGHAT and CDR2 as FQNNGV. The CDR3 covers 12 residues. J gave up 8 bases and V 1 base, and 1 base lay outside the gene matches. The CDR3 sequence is CASSLGTGEAFF. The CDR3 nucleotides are TGTGCCAGCAGCTTAGGGACAGGCGAAGCTTTCTTT.

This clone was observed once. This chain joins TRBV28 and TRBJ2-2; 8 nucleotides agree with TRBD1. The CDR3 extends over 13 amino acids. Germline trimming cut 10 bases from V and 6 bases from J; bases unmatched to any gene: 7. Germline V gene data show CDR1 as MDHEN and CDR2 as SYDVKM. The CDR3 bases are TGTGCCAAGGCTACAGGGGGACCCGGGGAGCTGTTTTTT. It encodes CAKATGGPGELFF. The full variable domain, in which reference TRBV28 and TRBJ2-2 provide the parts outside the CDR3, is DVKVTQSSRYLVKRTGEKVFLECVQDMDHENMFWYRQDPGLGLRLIYFSYDVKMKEKGDIPEGYSVSREKKERFSLILESASTNQTSMYLCAKATGGPGELFFGEGSRLTVL.

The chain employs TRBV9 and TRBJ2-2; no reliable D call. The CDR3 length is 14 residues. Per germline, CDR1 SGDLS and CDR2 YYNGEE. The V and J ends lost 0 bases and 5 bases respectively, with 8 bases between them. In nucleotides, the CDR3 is TGTGCCAGCAGCGTAGTAGGGTTAACCGGGGAGCTGTTTTTT. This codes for CASSVVGLTGELFF.

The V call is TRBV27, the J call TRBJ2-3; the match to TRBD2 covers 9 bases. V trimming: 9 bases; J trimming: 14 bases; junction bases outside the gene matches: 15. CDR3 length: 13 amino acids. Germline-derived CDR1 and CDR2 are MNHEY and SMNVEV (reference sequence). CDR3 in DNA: TGTGCCAGTCGTTCCTCGCGGGGGGGGTCTCTGTATTTT. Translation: CASRSSRGGSLYF.

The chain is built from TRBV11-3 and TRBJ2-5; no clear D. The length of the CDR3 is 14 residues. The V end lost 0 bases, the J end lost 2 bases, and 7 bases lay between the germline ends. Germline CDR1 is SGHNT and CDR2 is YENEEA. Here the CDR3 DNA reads TGTGCCAGCAGCTTAGATGATGGTCAAGAGACCCAGTACTTC. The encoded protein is CASSLDDGQETQYF.

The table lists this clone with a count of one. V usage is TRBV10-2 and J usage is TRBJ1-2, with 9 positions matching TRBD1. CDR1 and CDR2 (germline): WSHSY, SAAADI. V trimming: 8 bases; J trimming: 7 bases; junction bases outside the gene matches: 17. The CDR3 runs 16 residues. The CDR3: CASSAIPRTGEGGYTF. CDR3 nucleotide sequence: TGCGCCAGCTCTGCTATACCCCGGACAGGGGAAGGTGGCTACACCTTC.

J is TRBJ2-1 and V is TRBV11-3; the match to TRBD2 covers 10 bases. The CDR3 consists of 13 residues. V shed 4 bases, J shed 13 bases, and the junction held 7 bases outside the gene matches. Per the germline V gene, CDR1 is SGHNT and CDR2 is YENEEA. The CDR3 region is CASSSRGLAVQFF. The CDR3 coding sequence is TGTGCCAGCAGCTCGAGAGGACTAGCGGTTCAGTTCTTC.

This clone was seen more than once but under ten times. The CDR3 nucleotides are TGTGCCAGCAGGAGGGACAGGGTCTCCTACGAGCAGTACTTC. Protein sequence: CASRRDRVSYEQYF. The genes are TRBV28 and TRBJ2-7, with 9 bases aligning to TRBD1. The CDR3 totals 14 residues. Germline assignment: CDR1 MDHEN and CDR2 SYDVKM. The J segment lost 0 bases and the V segment lost 6 bases, leaving 3 bases of the junction unmatched.

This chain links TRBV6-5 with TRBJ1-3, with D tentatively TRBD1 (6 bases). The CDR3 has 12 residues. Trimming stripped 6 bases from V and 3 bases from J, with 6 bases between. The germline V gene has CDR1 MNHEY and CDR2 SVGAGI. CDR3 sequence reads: CASRDSGNTIYF. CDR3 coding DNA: TGTGCCAGCAGGGACAGTGGAAACACCATATATTTT.

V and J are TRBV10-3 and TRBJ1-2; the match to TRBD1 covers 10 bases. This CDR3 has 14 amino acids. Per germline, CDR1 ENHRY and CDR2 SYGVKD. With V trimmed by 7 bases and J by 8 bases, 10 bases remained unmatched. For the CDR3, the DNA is TGTGCCATCAACGGGGGACAGGGGCCTTGGGGCTACACCTTC. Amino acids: CAINGGQGPWGYTF.

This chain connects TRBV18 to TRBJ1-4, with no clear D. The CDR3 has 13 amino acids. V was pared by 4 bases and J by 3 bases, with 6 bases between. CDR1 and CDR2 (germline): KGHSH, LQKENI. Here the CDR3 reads CASSHQPNEKLFF. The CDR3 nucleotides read TGTGCCAGCTCACATCAGCCTAATGAAAAACTGTTTTTT.

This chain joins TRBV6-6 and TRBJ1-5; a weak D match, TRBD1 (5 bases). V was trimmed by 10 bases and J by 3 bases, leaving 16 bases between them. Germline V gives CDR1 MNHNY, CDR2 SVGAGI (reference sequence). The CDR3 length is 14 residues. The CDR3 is CATKAWDPNQPQHF. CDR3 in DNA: TGTGCCACCAAGGCGTGGGACCCCAATCAGCCCCAGCATTTT.

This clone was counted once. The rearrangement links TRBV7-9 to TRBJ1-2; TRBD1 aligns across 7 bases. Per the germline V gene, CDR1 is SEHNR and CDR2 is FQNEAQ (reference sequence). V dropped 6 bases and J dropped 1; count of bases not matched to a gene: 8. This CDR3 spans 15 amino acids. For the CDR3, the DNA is TGTGCCAGCAGTTATCTCCAGGGGGTTAACTATGGCTACACCTTC. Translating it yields CASSYLQGVNYGYTF.

The CDR3 is CASSLGGPTSTDTQYF. CDR3 nucleotides: TGCGCCAGCAGCTTGGGTGGACCGACTAGCACAGATACGCAGTATTTT. The J gene is TRBJ2-3, the V gene TRBV5-1; unclear D gene. V shed 0 bases and J shed 0 bases, with 11 bases lying between them. The V gene's germline CDR1 is SGHRS and CDR2 YFSETQ. The CDR3 contains 16 residues.

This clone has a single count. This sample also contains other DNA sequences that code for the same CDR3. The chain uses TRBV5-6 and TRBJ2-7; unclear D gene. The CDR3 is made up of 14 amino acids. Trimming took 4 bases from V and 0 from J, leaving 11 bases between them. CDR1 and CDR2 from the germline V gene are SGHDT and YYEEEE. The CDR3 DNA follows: TGTGCCAGCAGCCCGGACGGAAGCTCCTACGAGCAGTACTTC. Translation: CASSPDGSSYEQYF.